These 18 T cell receptor beta chains were all obtained from the same sample, sequenced in a study of breast tumors, draining lymph nodes, adjacent tissues. The lymph nodes were axillary draining lymph nodes from breast cancer patients. TCRdb recomputed calls from the multiplex PCR reads with MiXCR, one row per CDR3 protein. Among over 250,000 distinct CDR3 sequences listed, around 30% were seen once. Sequencing used axillary lymph node tissue. Receptor source: a female donor with breast cancer. Some clones in this sample may be carry-over from other donors' samples.

In regard to this clonotype: This may arise from a read error, as a much more abundant clone is one base away. The chain has TRBV5-4 and TRBJ2-5; 7 bases map to TRBD2. V shed 1 base, J shed 2 bases, and the junction held 5 bases outside the gene matches. The germline gives CDR1 SGHNT, CDR2 YYREEE (reference sequence). The CDR3 sequence is 15 residues long. DNA for the CDR3: TGTGCCAGCAGCTTGTCCAGCGGGACTCAAGAGACCCAGTACTTC. Protein product: CASSLSSGTQETQYF.

Ten or more counts support this clonotype. V gene TRBV7-9 combines with J gene TRBJ2-3; 10 positions agree with TRBD2. The germline CDR1 and CDR2 sequences are SEHNR and FQNEAQ (reference sequence). This CDR3 contains 16 residues. V was pared by 3 bases and J by 6 bases, with 9 bases of the junction left unmatched. Written as DNA, the CDR3 is TGTGCCAGCAGCTTCCAAGCGGGAGGGACGGCGGATACGCAGTATTTT. This gives the protein CASSFQAGGTADTQYF.

The chain uses TRBV2 and TRBJ1-5; the D is unclear. V was shortened by 6 bases and J by 5 bases, with 17 bases between the two germline ends. The germline CDR1 and CDR2 sequences are SNHLY and FYNNEI. The CDR3 extends over 15 amino acids. CDR3 in DNA: TGTGCCAGCAGAGGTAACAGCAACTCACATCAGCCCCAGCATTTT. Protein sequence: CASRGNSNSHQPQHF.

This chain uses TRBV27 with TRBJ1-2; 10 bases are a match to TRBD1. CDR1 and CDR2 (germline): MNHEY, SMNVEV (reference sequence). After removal of 6 bases from V and 9 bases from J, the junction contained 7 bases not matched to a gene. This CDR3 spans 13 amino acids. Here the CDR3 DNA reads TGTGCCAGCAGGCCGACAGGGGGCGGGAGCTACACCTTC. This gives the protein CASRPTGGGSYTF.

At least ten counts were recorded for this clonotype. V is TRBV5-4 and J is TRBJ2-7; 14 bases map to TRBD2. Trimming at V came to 2 bases and at J to 0 bases, leaving 7 bases not matched to a gene. The CDR3 is 18 residues long. Germline CDR1 SGHNT, CDR2 YYREEE (reference sequence). CDR3 loop: CASSLPGLAGVSSYEQYF. DNA for the CDR3: TGTGCCAGCAGCTTACCGGGACTAGCGGGAGTGTCCTCCTACGAGCAGTACTTC.

This clonotype was observed at least ten times. The chain couples TRBV2 to TRBJ2-2; D possibly corresponds to TRBD1 (6 bases). V lost 6 bases, J lost 0 bases, and 11 bases lay in between. Germline V gene data show CDR1 as SNHLY and CDR2 as FYNNEI. The CDR3 extends over 15 amino acids. The CDR3 region has the DNA TGTGCCAGCAGGGAGAGGACAGCGAACACCGGGGAGCTGTTTTTT. It is translated as CASRERTANTGELFF.

This clonotype occurred once. One end of the junction varies from germline; a read error may be responsible. The chain couples TRBV9 to TRBJ1-6, with D perhaps matching TRBD1 (6 bases). CDR3 length equals 16 residues. Germline V CDR1 and CDR2: SGDLS, YYNGEE. CDR3 sequence (DNA): TGTGCCAGCAGCGTTGGGGGGGCGGGCGACAATTCACCCCCCCACTTT. As protein: CASSVGGAGDNSPPHF.

This clonotype occurred a few times. The chain combines TRBV25-1 with TRBJ1-1; D perhaps matches TRBD1 (6 bases). Germline V CDR1 and CDR2: MGHDK, SYGVNS. The CDR3 totals 17 residues. V was shortened by 7 bases and J by 0 bases, with 21 bases between the two germline ends. The CDR3: CASTRGGAGRMNTEAFF. CDR3 DNA sequence: TGTGCCAGCACCCGGGGGGGGGCAGGGCGCATGAACACTGAAGCTTTCTTT.

The sample holds one count of this clonotype. The gene calls are TRBV19 and TRBJ2-6, with no clear D. This CDR3 region has 12 residues. Germline values: CDR1 LNHDA, CDR2 SQIVND (reference sequence). V gave up 1 base and J gave up 6 bases, with 1 base separating them. DNA of the CDR3: TGTGCCAGTAGTATAGTGGCCAACGTCCTGACTTTC. This sequence encodes CASSIVANVLTF. Filled out from reference TRBV19 and TRBJ2-6, the complete variable domain reads DGGITQSPKYLFRKEGQNVTLSCEQNLNHDAMYWYRQDPGQGLRLIYYSQIVNDFQKGDIAEGYSVSREKKESFPLTVTSAQKNPTAFYLCASSIVANVLTFGAGSRLTVL.

This clonotype was recorded at least ten times. The chain has TRBV5-4 and TRBJ2-7, with D possibly TRBD2 on 6 matching bases. The CDR3 totals 15 residues. Deletions cut 0 bases from V and 0 bases from J, with 10 bases between. Looked up from germline, CDR1 is SGHNT and CDR2 is YYREEE (reference sequence). The CDR3 DNA reads TGTGCCAGCAGCTTGGGTGGAGGGGACTCCTACGAGCAGTACTTC. It encodes CASSLGGGDSYEQYF. Drawing the rest from reference TRBV5-4 and TRBJ2-7, the complete variable domain is ETGVTQSPTHLIKTRGQQVTLRCSSQSGHNTVSWYQQALGQGPQFIFQYYREEENGRGNFPPRFSGLQFPNYSSELNVNALELDDSALYLCASSLGGGDSYEQYFGPGTRLTVT.

V and J are TRBV30 and TRBJ2-6; possibly TRBD1 for D (6 bases). From germline, CDR1 is GTSNPN and CDR2 SVGIG (reference sequence). The CDR3 is 15 residues long. CDR3 DNA sequence: TGTGCTTGGGGGCAGCCCAATCTGGGGGCCAACGTCCTGACTTTC. Translation: CAWGQPNLGANVLTF.

Turning to this clonotype: A single base separates this from a much larger clone, so it may be a read error. This chain links TRBV20-1 with TRBJ2-7; tentative D call: TRBD1 (5 bases). The germline CDR1 and CDR2 sequences are DFQATT and SNEGSKA (reference sequence). The CDR3 length is 11 residues. CDR3 residues: CSAQTVYEQSF. The CDR3 nucleotides are TGCAGTGCCCAGACAGTCTACGAGCAGTCCTTC.

This clonotype was detected many times. The CDR3 coding sequence is TGCGCCAGCAGCTTGGCAGGGGAGAAGACCCAGTACTTC. Its translation: CASSLAGEKTQYF. This chain joins TRBV5-1 and TRBJ2-5; possible D gene TRBD1, 6 bases. The CDR3 spans 13 residues. CDR1 is SGHRS, CDR2 YFSETQ, per germline. The V end lost 0 bases, the J end lost 6 bases, and 9 bases lay between the germline ends.

The CDR3: CASRGLAGARSYEQYF. In nucleotides, the CDR3 is TGTGCCAGCAGGGGACTAGCGGGAGCGCGCTCCTACGAGCAGTACTTC. The chain employs TRBV28 and TRBJ2-7, with 14 bases matching TRBD2. The V segment lost 6 bases and the J segment 0 bases; nucleotides outside the gene matches: 4. CDR3 size: 16 residues. Germline loops: CDR1 MDHEN, CDR2 SYDVKM.

Comments on this clonotype: A much larger clone differs by one base, so this may be a read error. The chain has TRBV11-2 and TRBJ2-7; D is unclear. The V gene lost 5 bases and the J gene lost 4 bases, with 15 bases spanning the gap. The CDR3 loop spans 14 amino acids. Germline CDR1 reads SGHAT; CDR2 reads FQNNGV. The CDR3 protein is CASSQTPMTYEQYF. The CDR3 DNA reads TGTGCCAGCAGCCAGACCCCCATGACTTACGAGCAGTACTTC.

This clonotype was counted ten times or more. V gene TRBV4-2 combines with J gene TRBJ2-1, with TRBD2 matching over 7 bases. CDR1 and CDR2 from the germline V gene are LGHNA and YNFKEQ. The CDR3 extends over 16 amino acids. V dropped 3 bases and J dropped 5; count of bases not matched to a gene: 10. CDR3 DNA: TGTGCCAGCAGCCACCAACTAGCGTTGGTAGACAATGAGCAGTTCTTC. Its protein is CASSHQLALVDNEQFF.

This chain joins TRBV20-1 and TRBJ2-7; 9 bases match TRBD1. Germline lookup yields CDR1 DFQATT and CDR2 SNEGSKA (reference sequence). The CDR3 covers 14 residues. The V and J ends lost 5 bases and 0 bases, in that order; junction bases with no gene match: 5. CDR3 bases: TGCAGTGCTCCGAGGACAGGGGACTCCTACGAGCAGTACTTC. This sequence encodes CSAPRTGDSYEQYF.

About this clonotype: A read error may explain this, as a much larger clone is one base away. The V call is TRBV5-1, the J call TRBJ2-1; 7 bases match TRBD2. CDR3 size: 16 residues. Germline-derived CDR1 and CDR2 are SGHRS and YFSETQ. Germline trimming cut 4 bases from V and 3 bases from J; bases unmatched to any gene: 10. The CDR3 protein is CASSGLGGPHYNEQFF. CDR3 sequence (DNA): TGCGCCAGCAGCGGACTAGGCGGGCCCCACTACAATGAGCAGTTCTTC.